This T cell receptor (beta chain) comes out of a study of cytomegalovirus exposure and HLA in healthy donors. Study observations and caveats: Altogether, 170 or so TCR beta chains were recorded as cytomegalovirus-associated. According to a later analysis, TCR clusters from the first cohort tended to co-occur in the 120 or so validation repertoires.

TCRdb's table, derived via immunoSEQ multiplex PCR, lists solely in-frame clones and lacks some. The sample shows fewer than 85,000 clones, approximately 94% of them seen only once. A note on this clone: Its antigen is still unknown.

The V gene lost 6 bases and the J gene lost 6 bases, with 17 bases spanning the gap. This CDR3 spans 14 amino acids. Germline CDR1 reads MNHNS; CDR2 reads SASEGT. The origin of this receptor is a woman aged 18-35 years in good health and CMV-seronegative. Sequenced sample: PBMCs. The chain links TRBV6-1 to TRBJ1-1; D is unresolved. CDR3 nucleotide sequence: TGTGCCAGCAGCGAGGAAATCCCGAGCTCTGAAGCTTTCTTT. Translated: CASSEEIPSSEAFF.